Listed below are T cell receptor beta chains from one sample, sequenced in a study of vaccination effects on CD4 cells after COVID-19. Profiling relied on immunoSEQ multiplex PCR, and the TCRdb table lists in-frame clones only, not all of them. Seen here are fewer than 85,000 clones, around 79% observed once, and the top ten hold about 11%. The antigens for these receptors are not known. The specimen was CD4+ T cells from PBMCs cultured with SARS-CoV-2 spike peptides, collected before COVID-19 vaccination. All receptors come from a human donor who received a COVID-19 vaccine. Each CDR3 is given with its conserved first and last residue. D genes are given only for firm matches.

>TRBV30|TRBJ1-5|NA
TGTGCCTGGAGCGCGAGTAAGTGGGCAGGGGAAGGGAGAAATCAGCCCCAGCATTTT
CAWSASKWAGEGRNQPQHF
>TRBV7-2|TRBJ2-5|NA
TGTGCCAGCAGCTTTTCCCTAGCCTTAGAGACCCAGTACTTC
CASSFSLALETQYF
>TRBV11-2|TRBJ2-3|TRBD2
TGTGCCAGCAGCCCTCCACGTCGGCGGGGCGGGGGGGATACGCAGTATTTT
CASSPPRRRGGGDTQYF
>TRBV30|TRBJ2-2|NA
TGTGCCTGGAGTAGATCTTTGTCCGGGGAGCTGTTTTTT
CAWSRSLSGELFF
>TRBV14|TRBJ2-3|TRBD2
TGTGCCAGCAGCCAAGGCCTAGCGGGGGGGGCAGATACGCAGTATTTT
CASSQGLAGGADTQYF
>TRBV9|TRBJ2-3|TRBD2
TGTGCCAGCAGCGTATTCTCCGGGGGGGCCGGGGAAGATACGCAGTATTTT
CASSVFSGGAGEDTQYF
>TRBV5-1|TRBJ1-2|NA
TGCGCCAGCAGCTTGGGACCGGGCCCGGGAGGTGGCTACACCTTC
CASSLGPGPGGGYTF
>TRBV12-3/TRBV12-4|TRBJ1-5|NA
TGTGCCAGCAGCACAGCGAGAAATCAGCCCCAGCATTTT
CASSTARNQPQHF
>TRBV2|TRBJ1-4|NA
TGTGCCAGCAGTGGTCAGCCCACAACTAATGAAAAACTGTTTTTT
CASSGQPTTNEKLFF
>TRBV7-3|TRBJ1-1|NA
TGTGCCAGCAGTACAGGTGCCTCTAACACTGAAGCTTTCTTT
CASSTGASNTEAFF